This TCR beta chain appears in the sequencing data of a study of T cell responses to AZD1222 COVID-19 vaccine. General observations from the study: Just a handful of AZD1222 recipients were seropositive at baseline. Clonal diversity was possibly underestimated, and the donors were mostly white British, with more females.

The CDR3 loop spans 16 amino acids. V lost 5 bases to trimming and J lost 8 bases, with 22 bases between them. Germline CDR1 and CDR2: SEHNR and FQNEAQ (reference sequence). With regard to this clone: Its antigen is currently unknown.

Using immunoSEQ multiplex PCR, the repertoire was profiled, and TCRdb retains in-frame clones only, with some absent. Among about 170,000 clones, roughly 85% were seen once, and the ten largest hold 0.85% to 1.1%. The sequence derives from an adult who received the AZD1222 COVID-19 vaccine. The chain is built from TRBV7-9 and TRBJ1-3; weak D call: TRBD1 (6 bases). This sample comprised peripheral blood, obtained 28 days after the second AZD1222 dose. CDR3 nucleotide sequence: TGTGCCAGCAGCCCCCCGCCGGGGGGCGCGGGGTACACCATATATTTT. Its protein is CASSPPPGGAGYTIYF.